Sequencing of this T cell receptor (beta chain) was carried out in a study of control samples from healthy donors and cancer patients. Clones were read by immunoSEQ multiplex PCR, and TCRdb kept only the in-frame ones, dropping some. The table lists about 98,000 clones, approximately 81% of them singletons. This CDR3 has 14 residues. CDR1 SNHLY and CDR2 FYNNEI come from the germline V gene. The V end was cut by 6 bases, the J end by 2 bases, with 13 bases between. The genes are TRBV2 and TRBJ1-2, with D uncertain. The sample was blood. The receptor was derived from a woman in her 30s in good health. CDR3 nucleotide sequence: TGTGCCAGCAGCCCTGAGGGTCTCAACTATGGCTACACCTTC. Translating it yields CASSPEGLNYGYTF. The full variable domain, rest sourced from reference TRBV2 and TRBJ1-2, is EPEVTQTPSHQVTQMGQEVILRCVPISNHLYFYWYRQILGQKVEFLVSFYNNEISEKSEIFDDQFSVERPDGSNFTLKIRSTKLEDSAMYFCASSPEGLNYGYTFGSGTRLTVV.